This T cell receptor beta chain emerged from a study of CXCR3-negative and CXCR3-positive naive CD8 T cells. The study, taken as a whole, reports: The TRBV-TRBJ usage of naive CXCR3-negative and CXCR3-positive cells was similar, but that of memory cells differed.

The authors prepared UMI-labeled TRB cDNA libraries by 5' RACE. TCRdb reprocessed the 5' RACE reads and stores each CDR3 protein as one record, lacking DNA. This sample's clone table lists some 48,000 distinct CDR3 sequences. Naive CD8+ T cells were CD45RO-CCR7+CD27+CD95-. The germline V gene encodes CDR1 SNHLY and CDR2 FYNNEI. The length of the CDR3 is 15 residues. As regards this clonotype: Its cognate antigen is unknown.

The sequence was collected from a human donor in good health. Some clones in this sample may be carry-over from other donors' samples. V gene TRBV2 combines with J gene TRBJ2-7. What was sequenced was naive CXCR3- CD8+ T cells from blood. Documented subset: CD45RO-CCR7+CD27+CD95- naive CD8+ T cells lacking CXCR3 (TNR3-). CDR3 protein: CASSEGVVGPYEQYF.